The present entry profiles one T cell receptor (beta chain) with its context. This entry comes from a study of cytomegalovirus exposure and HLA in healthy donors. Germline V gene lookup returns CDR1 GTSNPN and CDR2 SVGIG (reference sequence). Unmatched junction bases numbered 2, after V lost 5 bases and J lost 4 bases. The CDR3 runs 15 residues. PCR involved 60 Vbeta and 13 Jbeta primers. Sequencing was performed with immunoSEQ multiplex PCR; in TCRdb, only in-frame clones are kept and a portion is missing. The sample includes tens of thousands of clones, over 70% of them seen just once. The sample consisted of PBMCs. The TCR originated in a middle-aged man in good health and CMV-seropositive. The chain joins TRBV30 to TRBJ2-2; the match to TRBD2 covers 15 bases. The CDR3 DNA is TGTGCCTGGGGACTAGCGGGGGGGCTCACCGGGGAGCTGTTTTTT. Amino acid sequence: CAWGLAGGLTGELFF. The variable domain in full, completed from reference TRBV30 and TRBJ2-2, reads SQTIHQWPATLVQPVGSPLSLECTVEGTSNPNLYWYRQAAGRGLQLLFYSVGIGQISSEVPQNLSASRPQDRQFILSSKKLLLSDSGFYLCAWGLAGGLTGELFFGEGSRLTVL.